These 32 T cell receptor beta chains came from one sample sequenced in a study of blood T cell repertoires in COVID-19. Libraries were prepared by immunoSEQ multiplex PCR; TCRdb keeps only in-frame clonotypes and omits some of them. The sample carries approximately 340,000 clones, 83% recorded once. Input material: peripheral blood. These receptors all stem from a man aged 25-45 years with active or convalescent COVID-19.

Regarding this clone: Other DNA sequences from this sample encode an identical CDR3 as well. V and J are TRBV20-1 and TRBJ2-1; TRBD1 might be the D (6 bases). This CDR3 spans 10 amino acids. Per the germline V gene, CDR1 is DFQATT and CDR2 is SNEGSKA (reference sequence). The V end was cut by 3 bases, the J end by 10 bases, with 7 bases between. CDR3 loop: CSASRGEQFF. The CDR3 region has the DNA TGCAGTGCTAGTAGGGGGGAGCAGTTCTTC.

The V call is TRBV2, the J call TRBJ1-1; no clear D gene. Germline CDR1 is SNHLY and CDR2 is FYNNEI. Trimming took off 6 bases at V and 0 bases at J, with 14 bases between the two ends. The CDR3 spans 15 residues. The CDR3 nucleotides are TGTGCCAGCAGCTCCTGGGCAGAAATGAACACTGAAGCTTTCTTT. This encodes CASSSWAEMNTEAFF.

This clone was observed once. The rearrangement links TRBV6-5 to TRBJ2-2; 7 positions agree with TRBD1. Per germline, CDR1 MNHEY and CDR2 SVGAGI. This CDR3 comprises 13 residues. V shed 6 bases, J shed 7 bases, and the junction held 5 bases outside the gene matches. The CDR3 DNA sequence: TGTGCCAGCAGGGGACAGTCAGGCGGGGAGCTGTTTTTT. It codes for CASRGQSGGELFF.

This sequence joins TRBV18 and TRBJ2-1; TRBD2 matches at 9 bases. Germline V CDR1 and CDR2: KGHSH, LQKENI. Trimming removed 6 bases from V and 3 bases from J; junction bases left unmatched: 6. CDR3 length equals 15 residues. This CDR3 is CASSPAGGGYNEQFF. The CDR3 coding sequence is TGTGCCAGCTCGCCCGCGGGAGGGGGCTACAATGAGCAGTTCTTC.

V usage is TRBV11-2 and J usage is TRBJ2-3; D remains ambiguous. This CDR3 region has 14 residues. The germline CDR1 and CDR2 sequences are SGHAT and FQNNGV. V dropped 1 base and J dropped 1 base, with 6 bases sitting between them. CDR3 sequence reads: CASSLAGRTDTQYF. The CDR3 DNA reads as TGTGCCAGCAGCTTAGCGGGTCGCACAGATACGCAGTATTTT.

The rearrangement uses TRBV7-9 and TRBJ1-3; 9 positions agree with TRBD1. V shed 0 bases and J 4 bases; nucleotides not matched to a gene: 10. The CDR3 is 18 amino acids. Germline lookup yields CDR1 SEHNR and CDR2 FQNEAQ (reference sequence). CDR3 sequence: CASSLALTGTGTGNTIYF. For the CDR3, the DNA is TGTGCCAGCAGCTTAGCCCTCACCGGGACAGGGACAGGAAACACCATATATTTT.

The rearrangement joins TRBV7-9 to TRBJ2-1; D is undetermined. V lost 6 bases and J 6 bases, leaving 6 bases between the germline ends. Germline V gene data show CDR1 as SEHNR and CDR2 as FQNEAQ (reference sequence). This CDR3 has 11 residues. CDR3 in amino acids: CASRTVNEQFF. The CDR3 region has the DNA TGTGCCAGCAGGACTGTCAATGAGCAGTTCTTC.

DNA of the CDR3: TGCAGCGGTGGACTAGCGGGTACGGCAGATACGCAGTATTTT. It is translated as CSGGLAGTADTQYF. The rearrangement uses TRBV29-1 and TRBJ2-3; 11 nucleotides align to TRBD2. The CDR3 extends over 14 amino acids. With 7 bases clipped from V and 4 bases from J, the junction kept 7 bases outside the gene matches. Per germline, CDR1 SQVTM and CDR2 ANQGSEA.

The V gene is TRBV5-6, the J gene TRBJ2-3; 10 bases are shared with TRBD2. The CDR3 is 16 amino acids. Trimming took 2 bases from V and 5 from J; bases not matched to a gene: 8. Germline loops: CDR1 SGHDT, CDR2 YYEEEE. The CDR3 DNA reads as TGTGCCAGCAGCTTAGCGGGGGGGCCGAGGGTAGATACGCAGTATTTT. It yields the protein CASSLAGGPRVDTQYF.

This clone was seen once. The rearrangement joins TRBV7-7 to TRBJ1-6; TRBD1 matches at 8 bases. Germline CDR1 SSHAT, CDR2 FNYEAQ (reference sequence). The V and J ends lost 5 bases and 10 bases, in that order; junction bases with no gene match: 4. The CDR3 loop spans 13 amino acids. The CDR3 DNA reads TGTGCCAGCAGCACGGACAGGGAATCACCCCTCCACTTT. Its translation: CASSTDRESPLHF.

This clone was counted a few times. J is TRBJ2-3 and V is TRBV6-5; D is unresolved. The length of the CDR3 is 12 residues. V gave up 4 bases and J gave up 7 bases, with 9 bases separating them. In germline, CDR1 is MNHEY, CDR2 SVGAGI. DNA for the CDR3: TGTGCCAGCAGTTCCCCCGCTAATACGCAGTATTTT. It yields the protein CASSSPANTQYF.

This sequence joins TRBV4-3 and TRBJ2-7; 9 nucleotides line up with TRBD1. The germline gives CDR1 LGHNA, CDR2 YSLEER. This CDR3 is built from 16 residues. Germline trimming cut 4 bases from V and 3 bases from J; bases unmatched to any gene: 10. The CDR3 bases are TGCGCCAGCAGCCTTGATACAGGGGGCCCTATCTACGAGCAGTACTTC. Its translation is CASSLDTGGPIYEQYF.

V usage is TRBV6-6 and J usage is TRBJ2-7, with 9 nucleotides matching TRBD1. Germline CDR1 MNHNY, CDR2 SVGAGI (reference sequence). The CDR3 is 15 residues long. The ends lost 4 bases at V and 5 bases at J; junction bases unmatched: 9. Written as DNA, the CDR3 is TGTGCCAGCAGTTGGACCGGGACAGGGTCCAACGAGCAGTACTTC. This encodes CASSWTGTGSNEQYF.

The chain has TRBV13 and TRBJ2-3, with TRBD2 matching over 8 bases. This CDR3 comprises 11 residues. Germline CDR1 is PRHDT and CDR2 is FYEKMQ (reference sequence). The junction had 2 bases not matched to a gene; V was cut back by 5 bases and J by 10 bases. CDR3: CASSEGLAQYF. The DNA for the CDR3 is TGTGCCAGCAGCGAGGGACTAGCGCAGTATTTT.

This rearrangement joins TRBV5-1 to TRBJ2-3; possible D gene TRBD1, 6 bases. The V gene lost 1 base and the J gene lost 0 bases, with 12 bases spanning the gap. The CDR3 has 16 residues. CDR1 and CDR2 from the germline V gene are SGHRS and YFSETQ. The CDR3 sequence is CASSLYRDTSTDTQYF. CDR3 nucleotide sequence: TGCGCCAGCAGCTTGTACCGGGACACGAGCACAGATACGCAGTATTTT.

This sequence joins TRBV6-1 and TRBJ1-2; unclear D gene. The CDR3 sequence is 15 residues long. The V end lost 0 bases, the J end lost 8 bases, and 16 bases lay between the germline ends. CDR1 and CDR2 from the germline V gene are MNHNS and SASEGT. This CDR3 reads CASSEAGSGERGYTF. DNA of the CDR3: TGTGCCAGCAGTGAAGCGGGCAGCGGGGAACGGGGCTACACCTTC.

This chain joins TRBV28 and TRBJ2-3, with TRBD1 as a possible D gene (5 bases). This CDR3 has 13 amino acids. Trimming cost V 1 base and J 12 bases, with 14 bases left between them. The germline gives CDR1 MDHEN, CDR2 SYDVKM. CDR3 loop: CASSLFRATSQYF. For the CDR3, the DNA is TGTGCCAGCAGTTTATTCAGGGCGACGAGTCAGTATTTT.

This chain links TRBV27 with TRBJ2-3; tentatively, D is TRBD2 (6 bases). CDR1 is MNHEY, CDR2 SMNVEV, per germline (reference sequence). This CDR3 is built from 14 residues. Trimming cost V 2 bases and J 1 base, with 7 bases left between them. This CDR3 reads CASSLERGTDTQYF. In DNA form, the CDR3 reads TGTGCCAGCAGTTTAGAGCGGGGCACAGATACGCAGTATTTT.

This clone was counted between two and nine times. In nucleotides, the CDR3 is TGTGCCTGGAGTGTTTACAGGGGGTTCGATCAGCCCCAGCATTTT. Amino acid sequence: CAWSVYRGFDQPQHF. The J gene is TRBJ1-5, the V gene TRBV30; 8 bases are shared with TRBD1. Losses at the gene ends were 0 bases for V and 5 bases for J; bases not matched to a gene: 6. Per the germline V gene, CDR1 is GTSNPN and CDR2 is SVGIG (reference sequence). The CDR3 consists of 15 residues. Full variable domain (rest looked up from reference TRBV30 and TRBJ1-5): SQTIHQWPATLVQPVGSPLSLECTVEGTSNPNLYWYRQAAGRGLQLLFYSVGIGQISSEVPQNLSASRPQDRQFILSSKKLLLSDSGFYLCAWSVYRGFDQPQHFGDGTRLSIL.

V and J are TRBV5-4 and TRBJ1-1; TRBD1 matches at 10 bases. The germline gives CDR1 SGHNT, CDR2 YYREEE (reference sequence). Losses at the gene ends were 3 bases for V and 7 bases for J; bases not matched to a gene: 6. The CDR3 contains 14 residues. The CDR3 DNA reads TGTGCCAGCAGCTGGGGCCGGACAGGGGGTGAAGCTTTCTTT. Encoded protein: CASSWGRTGGEAFF.

A single count supports this clone. The CDR3 DNA is TGTGCCACCACCTTCCGGCGGGGGGTGGCTTATAGCAATCAGCCCCAGCATTTT. Its translation is CATTFRRGVAYSNQPQHF. J is TRBJ1-5 and V is TRBV19; possible D gene TRBD1, 5 bases. Germline lookup yields CDR1 LNHDA and CDR2 SQIVND (reference sequence). The CDR3 has 18 amino acids. V was trimmed by 10 bases and J by 0 bases, leaving 25 bases between them.

This chain uses TRBV6-6 with TRBJ2-7; D possibly corresponds to TRBD1 (5 bases). Germline CDR1 MNHNY, CDR2 SVGAGI (reference sequence). CDR3 length equals 16 residues. Trimming pared 5 bases from V and 2 bases from J, leaving 19 bases between. The CDR3 loop is CASSRSAGKIAYEQYF. DNA of the CDR3: TGTGCCAGCAGTCGTTCGGCAGGGAAAATCGCCTACGAGCAGTACTTC.

This sequence joins TRBV7-2 and TRBJ2-1; 8 nucleotides line up with TRBD2. The CDR3 has 15 residues. CDR1 is SGHTA and CDR2 is FQGNSA in the germline V gene. With V trimmed by 1 base and J by 6 bases, 5 bases remained unmatched. The CDR3 here is CASSLDGRALNEQFF. The CDR3, as DNA: TGTGCCAGCAGCTTAGACGGGAGGGCCCTCAATGAGCAGTTCTTC.

The J gene is TRBJ2-7, the V gene TRBV4-2, with 8 bases matching TRBD1. CDR3 length: 15 residues. V gave up 5 bases and J gave up 3 bases; unmatched junction bases: 9. From germline, CDR1 is LGHNA and CDR2 YNFKEQ. Here the CDR3 DNA reads TGTGCCAGCAGCGGGACCGGGACAGGCTTCTACGAGCAGTACTTC. This codes for CASSGTGTGFYEQYF.

The CDR3 sequence: CAISLHAGGEETQYF. CDR3 sequence (DNA): TGTGCCATTTCACTCCATGCGGGTGGGGAAGAGACCCAGTACTTC. This sequence joins TRBV19 and TRBJ2-5; the D gene is possibly TRBD2 (5 bases). V dropped 10 bases and J dropped 3 bases, with 21 bases sitting between them. CDR3 length: 15 residues. The germline CDR1 and CDR2 sequences are LNHDA and SQIVND (reference sequence).

The V gene is TRBV16, the J gene TRBJ2-4; maybe TRBD1 (6 bases). With 4 bases removed from V and 0 bases from J, the gap between germline ends came to 16 bases. The length of the CDR3 is 17 residues. Germline assignment: CDR1 KGHSY and CDR2 FQNENV. The CDR3 is CASSLNRDTIAKNIQYF. CDR3 in DNA: TGTGCCAGCAGCCTCAACCGGGACACAATAGCCAAAAACATTCAGTACTTC.

This clone was recorded only once. This chain joins TRBV5-5 and TRBJ2-7, with a tentative D call TRBD1 (5 bases). V lost 3 bases and J lost 7, with 17 bases in between. Per the germline V gene, CDR1 is SGHKS and CDR2 is YYEKEE (reference sequence). The CDR3 sequence is 14 residues long. The CDR3 DNA is TGTGCCAGCAGCTGGGTTGGTGGGGCTGTAGAGCAGTACTTC. Translated: CASSWVGGAVEQYF.

The chain is built from TRBV20-1 and TRBJ2-7, with D possibly being TRBD1 (5 bases). V shed 5 bases and J shed 2 bases, with 7 bases lying between them. Germline values: CDR1 DFQATT, CDR2 SNEGSKA (reference sequence). The CDR3 length is 11 residues. The CDR3, as DNA: TGCAGTGCTCAGGGAACCTACGAGCAGTACTTC. Amino acid sequence: CSAQGTYEQYF.

This clone was seen just once. The chain uses TRBV6-5 and TRBJ1-4; possible D gene TRBD1, 5 bases. The V end lost 0 bases, the J end lost 8 bases, and 16 bases lay between the germline ends. CDR1 is MNHEY, CDR2 SVGAGI, per germline. The CDR3 is 16 amino acids. The CDR3, as DNA: TGTGCCAGCAGTTACTCGGCCACAGGTTCAAGAGAAAAACTGTTTTTT. As protein: CASSYSATGSREKLFF.

This clone was seen a few times. CDR3 sequence: CASSADRWDEKLFF. The CDR3 DNA is TGTGCCAGCAGCGCGGACAGATGGGATGAAAAACTGTTTTTT. The chain joins TRBV7-8 to TRBJ1-4, with D perhaps matching TRBD1 (6 bases). The CDR3 spans 14 residues. CDR1 and CDR2 from the germline V gene are SGHVS and FQNEAQ. V lost 5 bases to trimming and J lost 6 bases, with 13 bases between them.

The rearrangement links TRBV18 to TRBJ2-7; 10 nucleotides align to TRBD2. Matching the DNA end better, TRBJ2-1 makes the J call doubtful. Germline V lookup: CDR1 KGHSH, CDR2 LQKENI. The CDR3 has 15 residues. The CDR3, as DNA: TGTGCCAGCTCACCCCCCCCACTAGCGGGGAATGAGCAGTTCTTC. It is translated as CASSPPPLAGNEQFF.

The rearrangement links TRBV15 to TRBJ1-3; maybe TRBD1 (5 bases). Germline CDR1 reads LNHNV; CDR2 reads YYDKDF (reference sequence). V gave up 6 bases and J gave up 8 bases, with 14 bases separating them. The CDR3 loop spans 13 amino acids. CDR3: CATRGQGRDTIYF. CDR3 coding DNA: TGTGCCACCAGGGGCCAGGGCAGGGACACCATATATTTT.